This T cell receptor beta chain emerged from a study of graft-versus-host responses after intestinal transplantation. Using immunoSEQ multiplex PCR, the repertoire was profiled, and TCRdb retains in-frame clones only, with some absent. Of under 30,000 clones listed, roughly 90% were seen once; the top ten hold 2%. The length of the CDR3 is 14 residues. Trimming removed 7 bases from V and 0 bases from J, with 13 bases in between. The germline CDR1 and CDR2 sequences are MDHEN and SYDVKM. This clone occurred once. Sequencing used PBMCs, obtained roughly 38 days after intestinal transplant. The genes are TRBV28 and TRBJ2-7; tentatively, D is TRBD1 (5 bases). This TCR came from a human patient who received an intestinal transplant, so some T cells may come from the graft donor. The CDR3 spells CASIEDTSSYEQYF. In DNA form, the CDR3 reads TGTGCCAGCATCGAGGACACGAGCTCCTACGAGCAGTACTTC.